This section outlines one TCR beta chain sequence together with its context. What antigen it recognizes has not been identified. No per-base quality is available; no much larger clone lies one base away. These data belong to a study of CD8+CD57+ T cells in acquired aplastic anemia (dated by TCRdb to the late 2010s). General notes on the study: Extracted DNA from sorted CD4+ and CD8+ cells averaged approximately 3 ug, ranging from about 0.19 to 30 ug. A CD8+CD57+ expansion meant a frequency higher than the mean frequency seen in healthy subjects. General findings and caveats noted by the study authors: Around 30 CD8+ CDR3 sequences were found in both patients and controls but appeared to be highly expressed in patients and within the immunodominant clones of the patients. Between patients and healthy controls, no significant difference in CD8+ Simpson's diversity was found (P=0.060).

Trimming removed 9 bases from V and 3 bases from J; the gene matches leave 14 bases unexplained. The germline V gene provides CDR1 SNHLY and CDR2 FYNNEI. From the cysteine through the phenylalanine, the CDR3 covers 15 amino acids. The only DNA kept is the CDR3, 45 bases in frame from the first base. Expansion of CD8+CD57+ cells had been shown by flow cytometry in the patients chosen for sequencing. All patients had severe acquired aplastic anemia diagnosed by International Study of Aplastic Anemia and Agranulocytosis and Camitta criteria. No patient had received any therapy when blood was sampled. In the study, sorted CD4+ and CD8+ blood T cells from patients with severe aplastic anemia and from healthy subjects underwent deep sequencing of TCR repertoires. Patients were enrolled under clinicaltrials.gov protocols 00001620, 01623167, 00001397, 00071045, 00081523 and 00961064 in the USA. Ficoll-Paque density gradient centrifugation was used to isolate peripheral blood mononuclear cells. Before DNA extraction, CD4+ and CD8+ T cells were sorted by FACS or by magnetic beads.

Genomic DNA was used as template for profiling of TCR beta VDJ combinations and CDR3 sequences. An Illumina HiSeq 2000 was the platform used for TCR repertoire sequencing. On the authors' methods: TRBV/TRBJ rearrangement plots, CDR3 size and DJ length profiles, and Simpson's diversity index were used to assess repertoires. The immunodominant clone was defined as the most abundant DNA sequence in deep sequencing data. CDR3 amino acid sequences were checked for sharing across subjects and were also compared against the VDJdb database and published repertoires. The public sequencing data were trimmed at Q25 with fastp and processed into clonotypes with MiXCR by TCRdb, which kept only in-frame beta chains. Every CDR3 protein is listed once, alongside the most common genes and DNA of its rows. The V and J calls and clone size come from TCRdb's table, not from the authors' own analysis. Within this sample are about 160,000 distinct CDR3 sequences, with roughly 48% of them counted one time only. The ten largest clones represent approximately 3% of the sample.

Sequences were obtained from sorted CD4+, CD8+, or CD8+CD57+ T cells (not recorded which) from PBMCs. The rearrangement joined TRBV2 to TRBJ2-7, with 7 bases matching TRBD1. This sequence originates from a human donor with aplastic anemia. Here the CDR3 is given as CASTPGQVMGYEQYF. The DNA is TGTGCCAGTACTCCCGGACAGGTTATGGGCTACGAGCAGTACTTC.